This TCR beta chain was sequenced for a study of blood T cells in healthy people across ages. This CDR3 region has 17 residues. Trimming removed 6 bases from V and 2 bases from J; junction bases left unmatched: 13. From germline, CDR1 is SGHNT and CDR2 YYREEE (reference sequence). This clonotype was detected many times. A sample-barcoded 5' primer and a J-beta primer mix were used in a second PCR of roughly 7 to 11 cycles. Sequencing recovered at least 3 million CDR3-containing paired-end reads from each sample. TCRdb called the 5' RACE reads again in MiXCR, with one record for every CDR3 protein. The sample has about 700,000 distinct CDR3 sequences, about 30% seen once.

The V and J genes are TRBV5-4 and TRBJ2-3, with 9 bases fitting TRBD2. This TCR came from a woman of 80 years or more in good health. Sequencing input: blood. CDR3: CASTLSGASGVTDTQYF. In DNA form, the CDR3 reads TGTGCCAGCACCCTCTCGGGGGCTAGCGGGGTCACAGATACGCAGTATTTT.